Shown below are 5 T cell receptor beta chains from a single sample sequenced in a study of pediatric ulcerative colitis. Only in-frame clones appear in the TCRdb table, and some are missing; sequencing was by immunoSEQ multiplex PCR. The repertoire consists of fewer than 30,000 clones, with about 67% occurring once and the leading ten covering roughly 7.8%. The rectum was sampled with one to two pinch biopsies at colonoscopy. The sample was gut tissue. The source of these receptors is a boy between 10 and 17 years old with severe ulcerative colitis.

The chain combines TRBV15 with TRBJ1-1; D not certain. Germline CDR1 is LNHNV and CDR2 is YYDKDF (reference sequence). This CDR3 has 12 residues. The V gene lost 4 bases and the J gene lost 6 bases, with 9 bases spanning the gap. The CDR3 DNA sequence: TGTGCCACCAGCAATGTGGTCGCTGAAGCTTTCTTT. As protein: CATSNVVAEAFF.

The CDR3 sequence: CASSHGTGAYEQYF. The CDR3 DNA is TGTGCCAGCAGCCACGGGACAGGGGCCTACGAGCAGTACTTC. The chain links TRBV9 to TRBJ2-7, with 10 bases that match TRBD1. CDR1 SGDLS and CDR2 YYNGEE come from the germline V gene. The CDR3 runs to 14 residues. V was pared by 4 bases and J by 2 bases, with 3 bases of the junction left unmatched.

This clone was seen just once. This chain uses TRBV6-1 with TRBJ1-1, with unresolved D. This CDR3 spans 15 amino acids. Germline CDR1 reads MNHNS; CDR2 reads SASEGT. The ends were cut back, 2 bases at V and 1 base at J, with 11 bases in the middle. CDR3 sequence reads: CASSEQQIKNTEAFF. The CDR3 nucleotides read TGTGCCAGCAGTGAACAACAGATCAAGAACACTGAAGCTTTCTTT.

The CDR3 region is CASRPKTGLWAKNIQYF. Written as DNA, the CDR3 is TGTGCCAGCAGACCAAAGACAGGGTTGTGGGCCAAAAACATTCAGTACTTC. This chain joins TRBV21-1 and TRBJ2-4; no check of the table's D call, TRBD1, against the DNA was made. TRBV21-1 is shown as a pseudogene. The CDR3 is made up of 17 amino acids.

The chain has TRBV2 and TRBJ2-7; D call uncertain. CDR1 and CDR2 (germline): SNHLY, FYNNEI. The CDR3 contains 14 residues. The ends were cut back, 6 bases at V and 5 bases at J, with 17 bases in the middle. Here the CDR3 reads CASRKGPSPHEQYF. The CDR3 DNA sequence: TGTGCCAGCAGGAAAGGCCCCTCCCCCCACGAGCAGTACTTC.